The 20 T cell receptor beta chains presented below share a single source sample, sequenced in a study of blood T cell repertoires in COVID-19. Produced via immunoSEQ multiplex PCR; TCRdb's table is partial and in-frame only. The sample shows about 47,000 clones, 91% of them seen only once. The sequenced sample consisted of peripheral blood. All receptors derive from a man aged 65 to 79 with active COVID-19.

The gene calls are TRBV6-5 and TRBJ2-1; 8 bases are shared with TRBD2. The CDR3 runs 13 residues. Trimming cost V 7 bases and J 3 bases; bases outside gene matches: 2. Germline CDR1 is MNHEY and CDR2 is SVGAGI. CDR3: CASIGGVYNEQFF. The CDR3 bases are TGTGCCAGCATCGGGGGGGTCTACAATGAGCAGTTCTTC.

The chain employs TRBV19 and TRBJ1-2, with a weak D call TRBD1 (5 bases). Between the trimmed V and J ends, which lost 6 bases and 4 bases, there was a span of 12 bases. The V gene's germline CDR1 is LNHDA and CDR2 SQIVND (reference sequence). This CDR3 is built from 13 residues. The CDR3, as DNA: TGTGCCAGTAGACCTGACAGAATCTATGGCTACACCTTC. Its protein product is CASRPDRIYGYTF.

The chain joins TRBV27 to TRBJ1-1; 7 bases match TRBD1. Per the germline V gene, CDR1 is MNHEY and CDR2 is SMNVEV (reference sequence). The CDR3 has 14 residues. V shed 3 bases, J shed 2 bases, and the junction held 3 bases outside the gene matches. CDR3 in amino acids: CASSLDRINTEAFF. Here the CDR3 DNA reads TGTGCCAGCAGTTTGGACAGGATAAACACTGAAGCTTTCTTT.

V usage is TRBV6-2 or TRBV6-3 and J usage is TRBJ2-7; possible D gene TRBD1, 5 bases. The CDR3 is 13 amino acids. The germline V gene has CDR1 MNHEY and CDR2 SVGEGT. Trimming left V 2 bases short and J 9 bases short, with 14 bases between. The CDR3 here is CASSYVGRAPQYF. DNA of the CDR3: TGTGCCAGCAGTTACGTCGGCAGGGCCCCGCAGTACTTC.

This clone has just one count. The chain links TRBV7-2 to TRBJ2-1, with TRBD2 identical over 12 bases. This CDR3 is built from 15 residues. V lost 10 bases to trimming and J lost 4 bases; unmatched junction nucleotides: 8. The germline V gene has CDR1 SGHTA and CDR2 FQGNSA. The CDR3 coding sequence is TGTGCCACAAGGGCTAGCGGGGGGGAATACAATGAGCAGTTCTTC. Its protein product is CATRASGGEYNEQFF.

The genes are TRBV9 and TRBJ1-4; D is possibly TRBD1 (6 bases). The CDR3 runs 16 residues. The V and J ends lost 2 bases and 5 bases respectively, with 16 bases between them. Germline V lookup: CDR1 SGDLS, CDR2 YYNGEE. The CDR3 DNA sequence: TGTGCCAGCAGCGTGGGGGGGACAAGAGTGAATGAAAAACTGTTTTTT. Protein: CASSVGGTRVNEKLFF.

The V and J genes are TRBV7-8 and TRBJ1-6; tentative D call: TRBD1 (6 bases). The ends were cut back, 0 bases at V and 7 bases at J, with 16 bases in the middle. CDR3 length: 17 amino acids. Germline V gene lookup returns CDR1 SGHVS and CDR2 FQNEAQ. This chain's CDR3 is CASSLAGGGAGNSPLHF. CDR3 bases: TGTGCCAGCAGCTTAGCGGGGGGGGGCGCGGGGAATTCACCCCTCCACTTT.

This chain joins TRBV6-5 and TRBJ2-7; D perhaps matches TRBD2 (5 bases). The length of the CDR3 is 13 residues. CDR1 and CDR2 from the germline V gene are MNHEY and SVGAGI. The V end was cut by 7 bases, the J end by 1 base, with 11 bases between. This chain's CDR3 is CASTWEPSYEQYF. CDR3 bases: TGTGCCAGCACCTGGGAGCCATCCTACGAGCAGTACTTC.

The chain recombines TRBV5-1 with TRBJ2-3, with D tentatively TRBD2 (7 bases). This CDR3 is 15 amino acids long. CDR1 and CDR2 from the germline V gene are SGHRS and YFSETQ. The germline V and J ends were trimmed by 1 base and 6 bases, with 15 bases remaining between them. CDR3: CASSLSSGGQDTQYF. CDR3 DNA sequence: TGCGCCAGCAGCTTGAGTTCGGGGGGCCAGGATACGCAGTATTTT.

The chain employs TRBV5-1 and TRBJ2-5, with 16 bases lining up with TRBD2. V lost 3 bases and J lost 1; bases outside the gene matches: 6. The CDR3 is 18 residues long. CDR1 is SGHRS, CDR2 YFSETQ, per germline. The CDR3 region has the DNA TGCGCCAGCAGCTGGGGACTAGCGGGGGGGAAGACCCAAGAGACCCAGTACTTC. Protein: CASSWGLAGGKTQETQYF.

The chain is built from TRBV30 and TRBJ1-1; 7 bases agree with TRBD1. The germline CDR1 and CDR2 sequences are GTSNPN and SVGIG (reference sequence). The J segment lost 3 bases and the V segment lost 2 bases, leaving 3 bases of the junction unmatched. This CDR3 is 13 amino acids long. CDR3 residues: CAWSKGAYTEAFF. CDR3 bases: TGTGCCTGGAGTAAGGGGGCCTACACTGAAGCTTTCTTT.

The chain couples TRBV19 to TRBJ1-2, with 10 bases fitting TRBD1. Trimming cost V 5 bases and J 2 bases; bases outside gene matches: 5. Germline loops: CDR1 LNHDA, CDR2 SQIVND (reference sequence). The CDR3 runs 15 residues. DNA for the CDR3: TGTGCCAGTAGTCCCACGGGACAGGGGAACTATGGCTACACCTTC. Translation: CASSPTGQGNYGYTF.

The J gene is TRBJ2-2, the V gene TRBV5-1, with 11 bases matching TRBD1. Germline V CDR1 and CDR2: SGHRS, YFSETQ. V was pared by 2 bases and J by 4 bases, with 4 bases of the junction left unmatched. CDR3 length equals 16 residues. DNA for the CDR3: TGCGCCAGCAGCTTTGGACAGGGGGCTGGCACCGGGGAGCTGTTTTTT. This translates into CASSFGQGAGTGELFF.

This rearrangement joins TRBV3-1 (or the pseudogene TRBV3-2) to TRBJ1-6; weak D call: TRBD1 (6 bases). CDR3 length: 16 residues. Trimming shortened V by 0 bases and J by 6 bases, and 12 bases separated the two germline ends. In germline, CDR1 is LGHDT, CDR2 YNNKEL (reference sequence). The CDR3 region has the DNA TGTGCCAGCAGCCAAGATACAGGGATAGGTAATTCACCCCTCCACTTT. The encoded protein is CASSQDTGIGNSPLHF.

The gene calls are TRBV10-3 and TRBJ2-2, with 7 bases identical to TRBD1. V gave up 2 bases and J gave up 3 bases; unmatched junction bases: 3. CDR1 and CDR2 from the germline V gene are ENHRY and SYGVKD. This CDR3 has 15 amino acids. Here the CDR3 DNA reads TGTGCCATCAGTGAGACTACAGGGGACACCGGGGAGCTGTTTTTT. This gives the protein CAISETTGDTGELFF.

This chain uses TRBV5-4 with TRBJ2-3, with TRBD1 matching 8 bases. CDR1 is SGHNT and CDR2 is YYREEE in the germline V gene (reference sequence). The CDR3 consists of 15 residues. With 4 bases clipped from V and 6 bases from J, the junction kept 10 bases outside the gene matches. The DNA of the CDR3 is TGTGCCAGCAGCGCACGGACAGGGCGGTCGGATACGCAGTATTTT. This gives the protein CASSARTGRSDTQYF.

This clone was observed a single time. The rearrangement links TRBV5-1 to TRBJ2-6; D is unclear. Trimming cost V 6 bases and J 0 bases, with 7 bases left between them. Germline V gene lookup returns CDR1 SGHRS and CDR2 YFSETQ. There are 14 residues in the CDR3. CDR3: CASTDTSGANVLTF. In DNA form, the CDR3 reads TGCGCCAGCACCGACACCTCTGGGGCCAACGTCCTGACTTTC. The full variable domain, its missing parts supplied by reference TRBV5-1 and TRBJ2-6, is KAGVTQTPRYLIKTRGQQVTLSCSPISGHRSVSWYQQTPGQGLQFLFEYFSETQRNKGNFPGRFSGRQFSNSRSEMNVSTLELGDSALYLCASTDTSGANVLTFGAGSRLTVL.

The rearrangement uses TRBV19 and TRBJ1-4; D gene unclear. The CDR3 is 16 residues long. Germline V lookup: CDR1 LNHDA, CDR2 SQIVND (reference sequence). V was clipped by 5 bases and J by 2 bases, with 15 bases between them. The CDR3 sequence is CASSYERGATNEKLFF. CDR3 DNA sequence: TGTGCCAGTAGTTATGAGCGCGGCGCGACTAATGAAAAACTGTTTTTT.

This chain links TRBV4-1 with TRBJ2-7, with D possibly TRBD1 on 6 matching bases. CDR1 is MGHRA, CDR2 YSYEKL, per germline. CDR3 length: 15 residues. The V gene lost 2 bases and the J gene lost 3 bases, with 14 bases spanning the gap. CDR3 sequence reads: CASSQKAQGNYEQYF. The CDR3 region has the DNA TGCGCCAGCAGCCAAAAGGCACAGGGAAACTACGAGCAGTACTTC.

This chain joins TRBV27 and TRBJ2-1, with 9 bases matching TRBD2. This CDR3 has 16 residues. CDR1 is MNHEY, CDR2 SMNVEV, per germline (reference sequence). V gave up 0 bases and J gave up 2 bases; unmatched junction bases: 2. DNA of the CDR3: TGTGCCAGCAGTTTATCGGGACTAGCTCCCTACAATGAGCAGTTCTTC. Translating gives CASSLSGLAPYNEQFF.